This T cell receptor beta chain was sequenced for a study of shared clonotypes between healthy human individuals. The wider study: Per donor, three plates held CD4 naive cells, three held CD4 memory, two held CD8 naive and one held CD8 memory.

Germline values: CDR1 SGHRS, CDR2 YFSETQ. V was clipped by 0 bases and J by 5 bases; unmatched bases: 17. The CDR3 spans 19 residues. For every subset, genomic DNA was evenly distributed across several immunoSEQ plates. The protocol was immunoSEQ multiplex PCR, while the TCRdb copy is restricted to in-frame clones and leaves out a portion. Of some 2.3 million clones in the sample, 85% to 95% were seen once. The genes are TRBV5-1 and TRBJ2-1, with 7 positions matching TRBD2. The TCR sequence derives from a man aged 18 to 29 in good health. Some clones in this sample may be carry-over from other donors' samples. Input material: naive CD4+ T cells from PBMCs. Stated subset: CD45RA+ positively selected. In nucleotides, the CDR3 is TGCGCCAGCAGCTTGGGTTTTGTGTTGGCGGGAGACGGTCACAATGAGCAGTTCTTC. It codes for CASSLGFVLAGDGHNEQFF.